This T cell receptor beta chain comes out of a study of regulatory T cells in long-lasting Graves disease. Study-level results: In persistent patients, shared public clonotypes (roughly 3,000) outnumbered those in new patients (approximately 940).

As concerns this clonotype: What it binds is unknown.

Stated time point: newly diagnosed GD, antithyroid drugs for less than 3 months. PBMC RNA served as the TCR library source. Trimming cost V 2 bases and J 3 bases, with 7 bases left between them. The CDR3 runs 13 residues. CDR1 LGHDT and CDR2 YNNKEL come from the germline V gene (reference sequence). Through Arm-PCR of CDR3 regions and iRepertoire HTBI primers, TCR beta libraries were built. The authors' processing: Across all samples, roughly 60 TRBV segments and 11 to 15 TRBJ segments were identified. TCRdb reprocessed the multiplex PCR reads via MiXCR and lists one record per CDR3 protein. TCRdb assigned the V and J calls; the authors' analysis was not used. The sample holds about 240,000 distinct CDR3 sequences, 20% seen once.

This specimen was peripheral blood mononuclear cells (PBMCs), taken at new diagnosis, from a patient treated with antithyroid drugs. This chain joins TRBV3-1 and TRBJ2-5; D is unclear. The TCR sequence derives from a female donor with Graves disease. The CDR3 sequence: CASSQLGKETQYF. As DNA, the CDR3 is TGTGCCAGCAGCCAATTAGGGAAAGAGACCCAGTACTTC.